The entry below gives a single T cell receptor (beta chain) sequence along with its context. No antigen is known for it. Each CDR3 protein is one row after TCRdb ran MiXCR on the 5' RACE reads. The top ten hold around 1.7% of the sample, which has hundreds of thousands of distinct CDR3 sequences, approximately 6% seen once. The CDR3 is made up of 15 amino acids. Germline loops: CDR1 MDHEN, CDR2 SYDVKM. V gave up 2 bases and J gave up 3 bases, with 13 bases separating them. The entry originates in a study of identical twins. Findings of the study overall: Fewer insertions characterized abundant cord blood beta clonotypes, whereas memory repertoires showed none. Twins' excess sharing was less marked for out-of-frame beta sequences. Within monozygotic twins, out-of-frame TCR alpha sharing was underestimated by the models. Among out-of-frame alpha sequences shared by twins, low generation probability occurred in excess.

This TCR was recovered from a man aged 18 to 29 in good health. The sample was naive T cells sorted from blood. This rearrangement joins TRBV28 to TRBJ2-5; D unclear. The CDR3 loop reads CASSLTQPLKETQYF. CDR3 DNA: TGTGCCAGCAGTTTAACACAGCCTCTAAAAGAGACCCAGTACTTC.